This T cell receptor (beta chain) was documented in a study of CD8 T cells in ankylosing spondylitis. The CDR3 runs 13 residues. Trimming took off 1 base at V and 3 bases at J, with 7 bases between the two ends. The sample holds a few counts of this clonotype. What it recognizes is unknown. With molecular barcodes, quantitative 5'-RACE was used to make the TCR beta libraries. TCRdb called the 5' RACE reads again in MiXCR, with one record for every CDR3 protein. The table includes under 850,000 distinct CDR3 sequences, 15% to 20% detected once. Findings and caveats of the study: Apparently characteristic of ankylosing spondylitis blood was a TCR beta motif (about eight highly homologous variants).

This chain connects TRBV12-3 or TRBV12-4 to TRBJ2-7, with D perhaps matching TRBD2 (5 bases). The sequence was collected from a male donor with ankylosing spondylitis. Material for sequencing was blood, either unsorted or a sorted T cell fraction (not recorded which). CDR3 DNA: TGTGCCAGCAGTTTAGAGGACTTCTACGAGCAGTACTTC. Residues: CASSLEDFYEQYF.